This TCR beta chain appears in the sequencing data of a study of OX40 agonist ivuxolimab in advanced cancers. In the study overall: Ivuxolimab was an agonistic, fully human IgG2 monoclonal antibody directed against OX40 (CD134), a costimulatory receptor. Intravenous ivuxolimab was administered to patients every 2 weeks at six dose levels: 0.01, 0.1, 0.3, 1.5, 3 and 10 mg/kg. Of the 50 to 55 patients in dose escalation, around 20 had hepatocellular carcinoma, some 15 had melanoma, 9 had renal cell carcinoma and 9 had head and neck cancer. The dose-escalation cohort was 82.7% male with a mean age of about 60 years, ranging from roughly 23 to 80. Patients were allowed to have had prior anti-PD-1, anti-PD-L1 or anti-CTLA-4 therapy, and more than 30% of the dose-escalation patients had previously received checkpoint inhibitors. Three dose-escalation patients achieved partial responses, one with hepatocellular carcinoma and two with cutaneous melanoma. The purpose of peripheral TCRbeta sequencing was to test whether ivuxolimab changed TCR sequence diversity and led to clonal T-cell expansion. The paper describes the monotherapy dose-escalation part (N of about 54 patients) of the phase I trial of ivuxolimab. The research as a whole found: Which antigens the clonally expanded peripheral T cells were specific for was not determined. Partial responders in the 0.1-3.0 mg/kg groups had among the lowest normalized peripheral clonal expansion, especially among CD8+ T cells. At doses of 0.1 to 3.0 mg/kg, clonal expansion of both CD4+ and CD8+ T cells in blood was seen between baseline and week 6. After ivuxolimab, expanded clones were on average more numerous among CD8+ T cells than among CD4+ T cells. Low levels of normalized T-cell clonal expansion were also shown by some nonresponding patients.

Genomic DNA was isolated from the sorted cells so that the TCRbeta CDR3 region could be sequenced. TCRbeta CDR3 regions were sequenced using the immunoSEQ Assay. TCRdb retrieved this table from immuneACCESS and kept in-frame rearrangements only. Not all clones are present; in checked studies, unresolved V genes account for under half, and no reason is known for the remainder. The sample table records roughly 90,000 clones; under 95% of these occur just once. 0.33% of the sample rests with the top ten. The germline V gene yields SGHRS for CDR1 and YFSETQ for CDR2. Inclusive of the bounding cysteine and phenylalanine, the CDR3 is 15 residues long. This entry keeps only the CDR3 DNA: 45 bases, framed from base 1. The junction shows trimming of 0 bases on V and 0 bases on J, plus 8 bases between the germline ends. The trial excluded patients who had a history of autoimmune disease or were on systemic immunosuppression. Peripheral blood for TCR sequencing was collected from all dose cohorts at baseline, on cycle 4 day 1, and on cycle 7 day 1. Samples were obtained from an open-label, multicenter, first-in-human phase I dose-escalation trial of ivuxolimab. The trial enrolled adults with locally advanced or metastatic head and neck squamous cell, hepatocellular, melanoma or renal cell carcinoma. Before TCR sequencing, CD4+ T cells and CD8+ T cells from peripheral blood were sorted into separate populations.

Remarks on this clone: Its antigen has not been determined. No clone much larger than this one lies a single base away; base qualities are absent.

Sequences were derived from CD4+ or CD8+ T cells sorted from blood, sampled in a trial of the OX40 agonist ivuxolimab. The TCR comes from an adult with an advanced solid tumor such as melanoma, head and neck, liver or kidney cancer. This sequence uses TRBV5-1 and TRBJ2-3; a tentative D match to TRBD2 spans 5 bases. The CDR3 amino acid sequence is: CASSLGRDSTDTQYF. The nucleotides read TGCGCCAGCAGCTTGGGCCGGGATAGCACAGATACGCAGTATTTT.